A single T cell receptor (beta chain) is shown here with its context. Its antigen is currently unknown. The data derive from a study of T-cell memory formation after mild COVID-19. Study-level points and caveats: Among clones contracting day 15 to 85, CD4/CD8 was balanced, whereas later expanders leaned CD4+. There was no confirmation that second-wave clones peaking on day 37 were SARS-CoV-2 specific. The main location of contracting CD4+ clones was CM and EM, and that of contracting CD8+ clones was EMRA.

Each CDR3 protein gets one entry after TCRdb re-called the 5' RACE reads with MiXCR. Of roughly 190,000 distinct CDR3 sequences listed, around 27% are singletons. V lost 5 bases, J lost 0 bases, and 6 bases lay in between. This CDR3 is 13 amino acids long. The germline V gene has CDR1 KGHDR and CDR2 SFDVKD. The receptor's source is an adult woman who had mild COVID-19 (a few samples of this study predate the infection). Cell type and time point are not known. This chain uses TRBV24-1 with TRBJ1-1; D is unresolved. The sequencing input was PBMCs or a T cell subset sorted from them (not recorded which). The CDR3 DNA reads TGTGCCACCAGTGTAGGACTGAACACTGAAGCTTTCTTT. Amino acids: CATSVGLNTEAFF.